This TCR beta chain comes out of a study of beta chain features in type 1 diabetes. About the research overall: Examination spanned around 100,000,000 sorted cells from all samples.

This clone showed up just a few times. Antigen: not known. Expressed TCRB transcripts were sequenced after all isolated RNA was converted to cDNA. Sequencing used immunoSEQ multiplex PCR; TCRdb keeps in-frame clones, though not all of them. The repertoire holds 140,000 to 150,000 clones, with more than 10% as singletons. Germline CDR1 SQVTM, CDR2 ANQGSEA. The germline V and J ends were trimmed by 0 bases and 7 bases, with 14 bases remaining between them. The length of the CDR3 is 14 residues. Whole-study findings and limits: All four CD4+ subsets from Type 1 diabetes patients carried moderately but significantly shorter TCRB CDR3s. A potential PCR bias toward shorter templates would be equal in patient and control samples. The naive, central memory and Treg TCRB repertoires showed an apparent similarity that was greater among patients than among healthy donors.

One heparinised draw of blood, averaging around 120 mL, came from each donor. The source of this sequence is a man between 18 and 35 years old with type 1 diabetes. Input material: central memory CD4+ T cells from blood. The rearrangement links TRBV29-1 to TRBJ2-3; a weak D match, TRBD1 (6 bases). The DNA for the CDR3 is TGCAGCGTTGAAGATTTGGGCAGGGACAATACGCAGTATTTT. Its translation: CSVEDLGRDNTQYF.